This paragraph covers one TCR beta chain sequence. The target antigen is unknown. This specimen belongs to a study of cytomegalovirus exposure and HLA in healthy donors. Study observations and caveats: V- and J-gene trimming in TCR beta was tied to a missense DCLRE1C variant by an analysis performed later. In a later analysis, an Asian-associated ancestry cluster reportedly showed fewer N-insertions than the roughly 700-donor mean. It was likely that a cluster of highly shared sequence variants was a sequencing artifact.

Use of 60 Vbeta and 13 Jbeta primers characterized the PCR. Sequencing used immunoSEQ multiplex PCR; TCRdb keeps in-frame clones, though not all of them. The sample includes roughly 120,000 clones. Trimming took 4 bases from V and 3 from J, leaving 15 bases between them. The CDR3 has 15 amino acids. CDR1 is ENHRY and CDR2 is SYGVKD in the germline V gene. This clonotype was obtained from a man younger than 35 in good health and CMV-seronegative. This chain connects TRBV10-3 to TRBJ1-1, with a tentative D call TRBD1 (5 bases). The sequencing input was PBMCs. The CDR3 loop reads CAISVGAGVDTEAFF. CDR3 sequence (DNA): TGTGCCATCAGTGTTGGGGCGGGAGTGGACACTGAAGCTTTCTTT.